A selection of T cell receptor beta chains follows, all from one sample in a study of OX40 agonist ivuxolimab in advanced cancers. TCRdb's copy holds only in-frame clones and misses some; the assay was immunoSEQ multiplex PCR. The sample includes some 80,000 clones, around 87% of them seen just once. This specimen was CD4+ or CD8+ T cells sorted from blood, taken in a trial of the OX40 agonist ivuxolimab. The origin of the receptors is an adult with an advanced solid tumor such as melanoma, head and neck, liver or kidney cancer. The CDR3 runs from the conserved cysteine through the conserved F or W. The D gene is left open where the match is weak. Clone size is shown for a subset of rows, as once, few, many or a class of expanded clone.

abundance	j_gene	len	d_gene	v_gene	CDR3aa	CDR3nt
-	TRBJ1-1	14	TRBD1	TRBV7-9	CASSPRQGGTEAFF	TGTGCCAGCAGCCCCCGACAGGGGGGGACTGAAGCTTTCTTT
-	TRBJ2-1	17	-	TRBV21-1	CASSAPGAADGDNEQFF	TGTGCCAGCAGCGCCCCGGGGGCAGCGGATGGAGACAATGAGCAGTTCTTC
-	TRBJ2-3	14	-	TRBV6-1	CASRRGPTTDTQYF	TGTGCCAGCAGGCGGGGACCCACCACAGATACGCAGTATTTT
-	TRBJ2-2	13	-	TRBV18	CASSPGTIGELFF	TGTGCCAGCTCACCAGGGACGATCGGGGAGCTGTTTTTT
-	TRBJ1-2	13	TRBD1	TRBV15	CATSRGTGLGYTF	TGTGCCACCAGCAGGGGGACAGGGTTAGGCTACACCTTC
-	TRBJ1-2	13	-	TRBV9	CASSVGDIYGYTF	TGTGCCAGCAGCGTAGGGGACATTTATGGCTACACCTTC
few	TRBJ1-5	13	-	TRBV19	CASRPTGKQPQHF	TGTGCCAGTAGGCCAACAGGTAAACAGCCCCAGCATTTT
-	TRBJ1-2	14	TRBD1	TRBV6-5	CASRGVGQANGYTF	TGTGCCAGCAGGGGGGTAGGACAGGCTAATGGCTACACCTTC
-	TRBJ2-1	16	TRBD2	TRBV6-4	CASSARGLASFDEQFF	TGTGCCAGCAGTGCCCGGGGACTAGCTTCCTTTGATGAGCAGTTCTTC
-	TRBJ2-1	15	-	TRBV2	CASSLLRTPYNEQFF	TGTGCCAGCAGCCTACTCCGGACTCCCTACAATGAGCAGTTCTTC
few	TRBJ1-2	14	-	TRBV6-1	CASSEAGGYYGYTF	TGTGCCAGCAGTGAAGCCGGCGGGTACTATGGCTACACCTTC
once	TRBJ1-3	15	TRBD1	TRBV6-5	CASMGQGVSGNTIYF	TGTGCCAGCATGGGACAGGGGGTATCTGGAAACACCATATATTTT
-	TRBJ1-4	15	TRBD1	TRBV27	CASSPTTGWNEKLFF	TGTGCCAGCAGCCCAACGACAGGGTGGAATGAAAAACTGTTTTTT
-	TRBJ1-4	14	TRBD1	TRBV11-2	CASSRGQGGEKLFF	TGTGCCAGCAGCCGAGGACAGGGCGGTGAAAAACTGTTTTTT
once	TRBJ1-4	15	-	TRBV6-5	CASSYSSATNEKLFF	TGTGCCAGCAGTTACTCAAGTGCAACTAATGAAAAACTGTTTTTT
-	TRBJ2-5	15	TRBD1	TRBV5-1	CASSPGTGISETQYF	TGCGCCAGCAGCCCCGGGACAGGGATTTCCGAGACCCAGTACTTC